The clone carrying this TCR beta chain was picked up many times. RNA transcripts were the template for amplifying TCR beta CDR3 regions. Using the HTBI primer set, a first-round RT-PCR was run on the TCR CDR3. MiXCR, run by TCRdb on the multiplex PCR reads, gives a single entry per CDR3 protein. The data show 650,000 to 850,000 distinct CDR3 sequences, with around 20% seen just once and around 15% held by the top ten. V was shortened by 5 bases and J by 4 bases, with 17 bases between the two germline ends. The CDR3 is 15 residues long. Germline CDR1 reads SGHVS; CDR2 reads FNYEAQ. The sample originates from a study of T cells in Graves' hyperthyroidism and ophthalmopathy. Blood dates from first hyperthyroidism diagnosis, before any ophthalmopathy symptoms.

This TCR was sampled from a woman between 50 and 59 years old with Graves' hyperthyroidism that later progressed to Graves' ophthalmopathy. The chain employs TRBV7-6 and TRBJ1-2; TRBD1 might be the D (5 bases). Material: blood. CDR3 DNA sequence: TGTGCCAGCAGCCCAAGAAGGGACTCCTCCTATGGCTACACCTTC. Amino acids: CASSPRRDSSYGYTF. Together with reference TRBV7-6 and TRBJ1-2, the CDR3 gives the full variable domain: GAGVSQSPRYKVTKRGQDVALRCDPISGHVSLYWYRQALGQGPEFLTYFNYEAQQDKSGLPNDRFSAERPEGSISTLTIQRTEQRDSAMYRCASSPRRDSSYGYTFGSGTRLTVV.